The 10 T cell receptor beta chains listed next were all sequenced from one sample in a study of shared clonotypes between healthy human individuals. Clones were read by immunoSEQ multiplex PCR, and TCRdb kept only the in-frame ones, dropping some. Of approximately 2.4 million clones listed, about 94% were seen once; the top ten hold roughly 0.13%. Sequencing was done on a sample of naive CD4+ T cells sorted from blood. Subset reported: CD45RA+ positively selected. The receptors here all came from a man aged 18 to 30 in good health.

The rearrangement links TRBV18 to TRBJ1-1; the D gene is possibly TRBD1 (5 bases). CDR1 and CDR2 (germline): KGHSH, LQKENI. Trimming took 1 base from V and 9 from J, leaving 12 bases between them. CDR3 length: 13 residues. The CDR3 here is CASSPLSGTQAFF. CDR3 in DNA: TGTGCCAGCTCACCACTCTCGGGGACCCAAGCTTTCTTT.

The V call is TRBV7-9, the J call TRBJ1-5; TRBD1 might be the D (5 bases). There are 13 residues in the CDR3. The V and J ends lost 5 bases and 7 bases respectively, with 12 bases between them. From germline, CDR1 is SEHNR and CDR2 FQNEAQ (reference sequence). The CDR3 nucleotides read TGTGCCAGCAGCCTCAATGAGGGGCAGCCCCAGCATTTT. Protein sequence: CASSLNEGQPQHF.

This CDR3 is CASSLRRNTGELFF. The CDR3 nucleotides read TGTGCCAGCAGCCTCCGGAGGAACACCGGGGAGCTGTTTTTT. The chain has TRBV28 and TRBJ2-2; no clear D gene. Germline CDR1 reads MDHEN; CDR2 reads SYDVKM. V was trimmed by 6 bases and J by 1 base, leaving 9 bases between them. This CDR3 is 14 amino acids long.

The rearrangement uses TRBV6-1 and TRBJ1-2; TRBD1 is a possible D gene (6 bases). V was pared by 1 base and J by 4 bases, with 16 bases between. This CDR3 is built from 16 residues. In germline, CDR1 is MNHNS, CDR2 SASEGT. The CDR3 spells CASSEGIPGGSYGYTF. CDR3 coding DNA: TGTGCCAGCAGTGAAGGGATCCCCGGGGGCTCCTATGGCTACACCTTC.

The genes are TRBV27 and TRBJ1-5; the D gene is possibly TRBD1 (5 bases). The CDR3 length is 13 residues. V dropped 6 bases and J dropped 6 bases, with 12 bases sitting between them. From germline, CDR1 is MNHEY and CDR2 SMNVEV (reference sequence). CDR3 DNA sequence: TGTGCCAGCAGCGCAGTCGGGGGTCAGCCCCAGCATTTT. Encoded protein: CASSAVGGQPQHF.

This chain uses TRBV29-1 with TRBJ1-2; D call uncertain. CDR3 length equals 12 residues. Germline CDR1 and CDR2: SQVTM and ANQGSEA. V was clipped by 7 bases and J by 4 bases, with 13 bases between them. CDR3 loop: CSAGEIAYGYTF. CDR3 nucleotide sequence: TGCAGCGCCGGGGAGATAGCCTATGGCTACACCTTC.

The chain employs TRBV5-1 and TRBJ2-2, with D unresolved. The CDR3 totals 14 residues. Germline CDR1 reads SGHRS; CDR2 reads YFSETQ. V lost 1 base and J 6 bases, leaving 10 bases between the germline ends. CDR3 residues: CASSLIGLSGELFF. CDR3 nucleotides: TGCGCCAGCAGCTTGATTGGGTTATCCGGGGAGCTGTTTTTT.

CDR3 region: CASSPPLRDAYNEQFF. CDR3 DNA: TGTGCCAGCTCACCTCCATTGAGGGATGCCTACAATGAGCAGTTCTTC. The chain combines TRBV18 with TRBJ2-1, with D possibly being TRBD2 (5 bases). Per germline, CDR1 KGHSH and CDR2 LQKENI. The CDR3 runs 16 residues. V lost 3 bases and J 2 bases, leaving 14 bases between the germline ends.

This rearrangement joins TRBV5-8 to TRBJ2-1; 9 positions agree with TRBD1. Per germline, CDR1 SGHTS and CDR2 YDEGEE. The CDR3 loop spans 17 amino acids. With V trimmed by 1 base and J by 3 bases, 8 bases remained unmatched. CDR3 nucleotides: TGTGCCAGCAGCTTGAGAGGGGGACAGGGCATCTACAATGAGCAGTTCTTC. Its translation is CASSLRGGQGIYNEQFF.

The chain joins TRBV11-2 to TRBJ2-7, with D perhaps given as TRBD1 or TRBD2 (6 bases each). Germline lookup yields CDR1 SGHAT and CDR2 FQNNGV. Trimming left V 5 bases short and J 3 bases short, with 14 bases between. CDR3 size: 14 residues. The CDR3 region is CASSTGDTYYEQYF. The CDR3 DNA sequence: TGTGCCAGCAGCACGGGGGACACCTACTACGAGCAGTACTTC.